Following are 32 T cell receptor beta chains from one sample sequenced in a study of blood T cell repertoires in COVID-19. Assay: immunoSEQ multiplex PCR; the TCRdb copy retains only in-frame clones and omits some. The sample has about 6,000 clones; 70% to 90% are singletons. The sample consisted of peripheral blood. All receptors derive from a human donor in a cohort sampled during active COVID-19.

The rearrangement links TRBV25-1 to TRBJ2-1, with TRBD2 matching over 9 bases. V gave up 2 bases and J gave up 12 bases; unmatched junction bases: 8. This CDR3 spans 14 amino acids. Germline V lookup: CDR1 MGHDK, CDR2 SYGVNS. The CDR3 protein is CASSEGGGAQGQFF. The CDR3 nucleotides read TGTGCCAGCAGTGAAGGCGGGGGGGCCCAGGGGCAGTTCTTC.

Written as DNA, the CDR3 is TGTGCCAGCAGTTTACGCCCGGGACTAGCCAGTGAGCAGTTCTTC. This gives the protein CASSLRPGLASEQFF. The rearrangement joins TRBV27 to TRBJ2-1; 9 bases align to TRBD2. Germline CDR1 reads MNHEY; CDR2 reads SMNVEV (reference sequence). Trimming cost V 2 bases and J 9 bases; bases outside gene matches: 8. The CDR3 is 15 amino acids.

The rearrangement links TRBV20-1 to TRBJ2-3; tentatively, D is TRBD2 (5 bases). The germline V gene has CDR1 DFQATT and CDR2 SNEGSKA (reference sequence). V lost 3 bases, J lost 4 bases, and 23 bases lay in between. The CDR3 loop spans 17 amino acids. CDR3 protein: CSASDLLGDRSADTQYF. The CDR3 region has the DNA TGCAGTGCTAGTGACCTTCTCGGCGACCGTAGCGCAGATACGCAGTATTTT.

The rearrangement links TRBV7-2 to TRBJ2-5; the match to TRBD2 covers 8 bases. Germline V lookup: CDR1 SGHTA, CDR2 FQGNSA. Losses at the gene ends were 4 bases for V and 4 bases for J; bases not matched to a gene: 8. The CDR3 is 15 residues long. CDR3 residues: CASSSVGTSRETQYF. DNA for the CDR3: TGTGCCAGCAGCTCAGTAGGGACTAGTCGAGAGACCCAGTACTTC.

The J gene is TRBJ2-1, the V gene TRBV5-1; 10 bases map to TRBD2. CDR3 length: 14 amino acids. Germline trimming cut 6 bases from V and 8 bases from J; bases unmatched to any gene: 8. Germline CDR1 reads SGHRS; CDR2 reads YFSETQ. CDR3 coding DNA: TGCGCCAGCAAACTAGCGGGAAGAATGGATGAGCAGTTCTTC. Encoded protein: CASKLAGRMDEQFF.

The V call is TRBV6-5, the J call TRBJ2-3; D may be TRBD2 (5 bases). The V and J ends lost 3 bases and 6 bases respectively, with 16 bases between them. This CDR3 has 15 amino acids. CDR1 MNHEY and CDR2 SVGAGI come from the germline V gene. CDR3 sequence reads: CASSYGLAHIDTQYF. The CDR3 DNA reads TGTGCCAGCAGTTATGGTCTAGCCCACATCGATACGCAGTATTTT.

This chain links TRBV28 with TRBJ1-2; TRBD1 is a possible D gene (6 bases). CDR1 and CDR2 (germline): MDHEN, SYDVKM. Deletions cut 7 bases from V and 7 bases from J, with 16 bases between. The CDR3 loop spans 13 amino acids. CDR3 sequence reads: CASIPGGGGGYTF. The CDR3 bases are TGTGCCAGCATCCCGGGGGGGGGCGGTGGCTACACCTTC.

The rearrangement uses TRBV18 and TRBJ2-3, with 8 bases lining up with TRBD2. CDR1 is KGHSH and CDR2 is LQKENI in the germline V gene. This CDR3 region has 15 residues. With V trimmed by 5 bases and J by 0 bases, 4 bases remained unmatched. CDR3 protein: CASSALAASTDTQYF. CDR3 DNA sequence: TGTGCCAGCTCAGCACTAGCGGCTAGCACAGATACGCAGTATTTT.

The V and J genes are TRBV7-2 and TRBJ2-2, with a possible D match to TRBD2 (7 bases). Per the germline V gene, CDR1 is SGHTA and CDR2 is FQGNSA. The CDR3 has 14 residues. Trimming took 5 bases from V and 2 from J, leaving 9 bases between them. The CDR3 DNA reads as TGTGCCAGCAGCAGCGGGACAAACACCGGGGAGCTGTTTTTT. It specifies CASSSGTNTGELFF.

This clone appeared a few times. V gene TRBV6-2 or TRBV6-3 combines with J gene TRBJ2-3, with D perhaps matching TRBD2 (6 bases). The CDR3 spans 15 residues. Trimming shortened V by 4 bases and J by 0 bases, and 11 bases separated the two germline ends. Germline V CDR1 and CDR2: MNHEY, SVGEGT. As DNA, the CDR3 is TGTGCCAGCAGTTTTGCGGGATTAAGCACAGATACGCAGTATTTT. Protein product: CASSFAGLSTDTQYF.

V usage is TRBV29-1 and J usage is TRBJ2-1; 9 nucleotides match TRBD2. Germline lookup yields CDR1 SQVTM and CDR2 ANQGSEA. CDR3 size: 14 residues. V dropped 3 bases and J dropped 8; count of bases not matched to a gene: 8. CDR3 DNA: TGCAGCGTTGAGTCTAGCGGGATCCTCGATGAGCAGTTCTTC. Amino acids: CSVESSGILDEQFF.

This clone was counted once. The chain combines TRBV28 with TRBJ2-7; maybe TRBD2 (5 bases). The CDR3 length is 13 residues. V was shortened by 3 bases and J by 6 bases, with 12 bases between the two germline ends. Germline assignment: CDR1 MDHEN and CDR2 SYDVKM. The CDR3 sequence is CASSFGGVREQYF. CDR3 nucleotides: TGTGCCAGCAGTTTCGGAGGCGTTCGCGAGCAGTACTTC.

The chain carries TRBV28 and TRBJ2-1; D perhaps matches TRBD2 (5 bases). The CDR3 consists of 12 residues. From germline, CDR1 is MDHEN and CDR2 SYDVKM. V was cut by 6 bases and J by 10 bases, with 13 bases left in between. The CDR3 region is CASSPLSGEQFF. Written as DNA, the CDR3 is TGTGCCAGCAGCCCCTTGAGCGGCGAGCAGTTCTTC.

This clone came up once. The chain links TRBV10-3 to TRBJ1-2, with no clear D. Between the trimmed V and J ends, which lost 7 bases and 5 bases, there was a span of 5 bases. The CDR3 consists of 10 residues. The V gene's germline CDR1 is ENHRY and CDR2 SYGVKD. CDR3 loop: CAITRYGYTF. The CDR3, as DNA: TGTGCCATCACCAGATATGGCTACACCTTC.

The J gene is TRBJ1-6, the V gene TRBV30; D is unresolved. Germline V gene sequence: CDR1 GTSNPN, CDR2 SVGIG (reference sequence). V was shortened by 1 base and J by 8 bases, with 12 bases between the two germline ends. CDR3 length equals 14 residues. This chain's CDR3 is CAWSGNPGYSPLHF. The CDR3 nucleotides read TGTGCCTGGAGTGGTAACCCGGGGTATTCACCCCTCCACTTT.

This rearrangement joins TRBV29-1 to TRBJ2-4; 7 nucleotides align to TRBD1. Germline V lookup: CDR1 SQVTM, CDR2 ANQGSEA. V gave up 6 bases and J gave up 1 base; unmatched junction bases: 12. There are 16 residues in the CDR3. The CDR3 DNA reads TGCAGCGTCCTGCCAACAGGGGAGCGCGCCAAAAACATTCAGTACTTC. Translated: CSVLPTGERAKNIQYF.

The chain combines TRBV29-1 with TRBJ2-7; TRBD1 is a possible D gene (5 bases). This CDR3 comprises 14 residues. V was trimmed by 4 bases and J by 0 bases, leaving 13 bases between them. Germline lookup yields CDR1 SQVTM and CDR2 ANQGSEA. The CDR3 reads CSVVKDTVSYEQYF. For the CDR3, the DNA is TGCAGCGTTGTCAAGGACACCGTCTCCTACGAGCAGTACTTC.

CDR3 bases: TGTGCCAGTAGTATTAAGGGACAGGGGACGAGAGATACGCAGTATTTT. This encodes CASSIKGQGTRDTQYF. V usage is TRBV19 and J usage is TRBJ2-3; 10 bases are a match to TRBD1. The CDR3 has 16 amino acids. Germline lookup yields CDR1 LNHDA and CDR2 SQIVND (reference sequence). J was trimmed by 5 bases and V by 3 bases; bases with no gene match: 8.

This chain connects TRBV5-1 to TRBJ2-5; 7 bases map to TRBD1. The CDR3 has 15 residues. The V gene end was trimmed by 0 bases and the J gene end by 4 bases; junction bases not matched to a gene: 6. CDR1 and CDR2 from the germline V gene are SGHRS and YFSETQ. The CDR3 region has the DNA TGCGCCAGCAGCTTGGGGACCAAGGGGGCAGAGACCCAGTACTTC. It encodes CASSLGTKGAETQYF.

This sequence joins TRBV19 and TRBJ2-7; TRBD1 matches 9 bases. The CDR3 is 14 amino acids. Trimming at V came to 4 bases and at J to 3 bases, leaving 4 bases not matched to a gene. Germline V gene sequence: CDR1 LNHDA, CDR2 SQIVND (reference sequence). As DNA, the CDR3 is TGTGCCAGTAGTACCGGGACAGGGCTCTACGAGCAGTACTTC. It specifies CASSTGTGLYEQYF.

The chain is built from TRBV28 and TRBJ2-2; a weak D match, TRBD2 (6 bases). The CDR3 spans 14 residues. Germline V lookup: CDR1 MDHEN, CDR2 SYDVKM. Trimming pared 7 bases from V and 5 bases from J, leaving 14 bases between. The CDR3 nucleotides are TGTGCCAGCACCCCCTCGGGGGTTACCGGGGAGCTGTTTTTT. Protein sequence: CASTPSGVTGELFF. Together with reference TRBV28 and TRBJ2-2, the CDR3 gives the full variable domain: DVKVTQSSRYLVKRTGEKVFLECVQDMDHENMFWYRQDPGLGLRLIYFSYDVKMKEKGDIPEGYSVSREKKERFSLILESASTNQTSMYLCASTPSGVTGELFFGEGSRLTVL.

V gene TRBV7-5 combines with J gene TRBJ2-1; the listed D gene, TRBD2, was not tested against the DNA. TRBV7-5 represents a pseudogene. The CDR3 totals 13 residues. CDR3 bases: TGTGCCAGAAGCATAACTGTAGTACATGAGCAGTTCTTC. Translated: CARSITVVHEQFF.

The chain carries TRBV7-6 and TRBJ2-2, with 7 bases fitting TRBD1. Per germline, CDR1 SGHVS and CDR2 FNYEAQ. CDR3 length equals 14 residues. With V trimmed by 5 bases and J by 7 bases, 7 bases remained unmatched. In nucleotides, the CDR3 is TGTGCCAGCAGCGCGGCGACAGGGATCGGGGAGCTGTTTTTT. Its protein is CASSAATGIGELFF.

J is TRBJ1-2 and V is TRBV13; D unresolved. V was shortened by 5 bases and J by 8 bases, with 12 bases between the two germline ends. CDR1 and CDR2 from the germline V gene are PRHDT and FYEKMQ (reference sequence). The CDR3 has 12 residues. This chain's CDR3 is CASSIPLGGYTF. In DNA form, the CDR3 reads TGTGCCAGCAGCATCCCCCTAGGAGGCTACACCTTC.

The chain recombines TRBV2 with TRBJ2-4, with 14 bases aligning to TRBD2. CDR1 SNHLY and CDR2 FYNNEI come from the germline V gene. Trimming took 5 bases from V and 1 from J; bases not matched to a gene: 7. CDR3 length equals 18 residues. The CDR3 bases are TGTGCCAGCAGTACTCCGGGACTAGCGGGGGAGGCCAAAAACATTCAGTACTTC. Encoded protein: CASSTPGLAGEAKNIQYF. Full variable domain (missing parts from reference TRBV2 and TRBJ2-4): EPEVTQTPSHQVTQMGQEVILRCVPISNHLYFYWYRQILGQKVEFLVSFYNNEISEKSEIFDDQFSVERPDGSNFTLKIRSTKLEDSAMYFCASSTPGLAGEAKNIQYFGAGTRLSVL.

The chain joins TRBV14 to TRBJ1-3; a weak D match, TRBD1 (5 bases). The length of the CDR3 is 16 residues. V was pared by 4 bases and J by 0 bases, with 13 bases between. Germline assignment: CDR1 SGHDN and CDR2 FVKESK. The DNA of the CDR3 is TGTGCCAGCAGCCCTTTGGGGCAGGACTCTGGAAACACCATATATTTT. This encodes CASSPLGQDSGNTIYF.

About this clone itself: A read error may account for a junction end that differs from germline. V usage is TRBV7-7 and J usage is TRBJ2-3; a possible D gene is TRBD2 (6 bases). The CDR3 is 14 residues long. CDR1 is SSHAT and CDR2 is FNYEAQ in the germline V gene (reference sequence). CDR3 in amino acids: CASSFGGGTDTQYF. The CDR3 bases are TGTGCTAGCAGCTTCGGCGGGGGCACAGATACGCAGTATTTT.

This chain joins TRBV9 and TRBJ2-1; 8 bases map to TRBD2. This CDR3 contains 16 residues. V gave up 0 bases and J gave up 9 bases; unmatched junction bases: 11. The V gene's germline CDR1 is SGDLS and CDR2 YYNGEE. CDR3 protein: CASSVVPGGRLVEQFF. The CDR3, as DNA: TGTGCCAGCAGCGTAGTCCCGGGGGGGCGTCTAGTTGAGCAGTTCTTC.

J is TRBJ2-7 and V is TRBV6-1; 8 bases match TRBD1. CDR1 is MNHNS and CDR2 is SASEGT in the germline V gene. This CDR3 contains 18 residues. Unmatched junction bases numbered 14, after V lost 0 bases and J lost 4 bases. DNA of the CDR3: TGTGCCAGCAGTGAAGCGGTAAGCAGGGGGCCGCCCTTTTACGAGCAGTACTTC. As protein: CASSEAVSRGPPFYEQYF.

The V and J genes are TRBV10-3 and TRBJ2-2; the D gene is possibly TRBD1 (6 bases). The germline V and J ends were trimmed by 10 bases and 1 base, with 22 bases remaining between them. The germline V gene has CDR1 ENHRY and CDR2 SYGVKD. The CDR3 has 17 amino acids. The CDR3 sequence: CATRDPTGTLNTGELFF. The CDR3 DNA is TGTGCCACCAGGGACCCAACCGGGACATTGAACACCGGGGAGCTGTTTTTT.

This chain links TRBV4-3 with TRBJ2-3; 9 positions match TRBD2. In germline, CDR1 is LGHNA, CDR2 YSLEER. This CDR3 region has 15 residues. V dropped 1 base and J dropped 5; count of bases not matched to a gene: 4. Here the CDR3 reads CASSQGGGAIDTQYF. CDR3 bases: TGCGCCAGCAGCCAAGGCGGGGGGGCGATAGATACGCAGTATTTT.

The chain is built from TRBV14 and TRBJ2-7; no definite D call. Per germline, CDR1 SGHDN and CDR2 FVKESK. The CDR3 sequence is 13 residues long. The V end lost 2 bases, the J end lost 5 bases, and 10 bases lay between the germline ends. The CDR3 sequence: CASSQLRRNEQYF. The CDR3 bases are TGTGCCAGCAGCCAACTTCGTAGAAACGAGCAGTACTTC. Looking up the rest from reference TRBV14 and TRBJ2-7 gives the full variable domain: EAGVTQFPSHSVIEKGQTVTLRCDPISGHDNLYWYRRVMGKEIKFLLHFVKESKQDESGMPNNRFLAERTGGTYSTLKVQPAELEDSGVYFCASSQLRRNEQYFGPGTRLTVT.